This entry lists 7 T cell receptor beta chains sequenced from one sample in a study of OX40 agonist ivuxolimab in advanced cancers. The library was obtained by the immunoSEQ multiplex PCR assay. Drawn from immuneACCESS, this table holds only the in-frame rearrangements with V and J called that TCRdb kept. Clones are partly lost; checked studies trace under half to an unresolved V gene and leave the rest unexplained. This sample gives 60,000 to 75,000 clones in total; over 75% of them show up just once. Jointly, the top ten make up roughly 0.99% of the sample. Sequences were derived from CD4+ or CD8+ T cells sorted from blood, sampled in a trial of the OX40 agonist ivuxolimab. The source of these receptors is an adult with an advanced solid tumor such as melanoma, head and neck, liver or kidney cancer.

This chain joins TRBV2 and TRBJ2-1, with a tentative D call TRBD2 (5 bases). Germline lookup yields CDR1 SNHLY and CDR2 FYNNEI. This CDR3 is built from 13 residues. V lost 0 bases and J lost 13, with 13 bases in between. DNA of the CDR3: TGTGCCAGCAGTGAAGCGCCGCGGGTTGGTCAGTTCTTC. Protein product: CASSEAPRVGQFF. Looking up the rest from reference TRBV2 and TRBJ2-1 gives the full variable domain: EPEVTQTPSHQVTQMGQEVILRCVPISNHLYFYWYRQILGQKVEFLVSFYNNEISEKSEIFDDQFSVERPDGSNFTLKIRSTKLEDSAMYFCASSEAPRVGQFFGPGTRLTVL.

The gene calls are TRBV5-1 and TRBJ1-1; D is unclear. CDR1 is SGHRS and CDR2 is YFSETQ in the germline V gene. The CDR3 totals 12 residues. V lost 0 bases, J lost 7 bases, and 7 bases lay in between. CDR3 amino acids: CASSLDTVEAFF. CDR3 bases: TGCGCCAGCAGCTTGGATACGGTTGAAGCTTTCTTT.

Here the CDR3 DNA reads TGTGCCAGCAGCTTTCGGGGGGGCGGCACCGGGGAGCTGTTTTTT. Protein sequence: CASSFRGGGTGELFF. This chain joins TRBV11-2 and TRBJ2-2; 8 bases match TRBD2. This CDR3 has 15 residues. CDR1 SGHAT and CDR2 FQNNGV come from the germline V gene. Trimming took 3 bases from V and 4 from J; bases not matched to a gene: 4.

The chain has TRBV6-6 and TRBJ1-2; 7 bases agree with TRBD1. After removal of 6 bases from V and 1 base from J, the junction contained 2 bases not matched to a gene. CDR1 MNHNY and CDR2 SVGAGI come from the germline V gene (reference sequence). The CDR3 has 13 residues. The CDR3 region is CASSRGDNYGYTF. For the CDR3, the DNA is TGTGCCAGCAGCAGGGGGGATAACTATGGCTACACCTTC.

This clone was detected a few times. The CDR3 spells CASSQDGQNTEAFF. Here the CDR3 DNA reads TGTGCCAGCAGCCAAGATGGACAGAACACTGAAGCTTTCTTT. The V gene is TRBV4-2, the J gene TRBJ1-1, with TRBD1 as a possible D gene (5 bases). Trimming removed 0 bases at V and 1 base at J, with 6 bases between. The CDR3 runs to 14 residues. Germline CDR1 and CDR2: LGHNA and YNFKEQ.

The V and J genes are TRBV23-1 and TRBJ2-5; maybe TRBD2 (6 bases). TRBV23-1 qualifies as an ORF whose function is uncertain. The CDR3 has 15 amino acids. Trimming cost V 6 bases and J 2 bases, with 16 bases left between them. The CDR3 is CASSENGAGQETQYF. In DNA, the CDR3 is TGCGCCAGCAGCGAAAACGGGGCGGGGCAAGAGACCCAGTACTTC.

The CDR3 coding sequence is TGTGCCTGGCGGGTCTCGATCAATCAGCCCCAGCATTTT. Amino acid sequence: CAWRVSINQPQHF. The gene calls are TRBV30 and TRBJ1-5; D call uncertain. The V gene's germline CDR1 is GTSNPN and CDR2 SVGIG (reference sequence). The V and J ends lost 5 bases and 3 bases respectively, with 11 bases between them. The CDR3 loop spans 13 amino acids.